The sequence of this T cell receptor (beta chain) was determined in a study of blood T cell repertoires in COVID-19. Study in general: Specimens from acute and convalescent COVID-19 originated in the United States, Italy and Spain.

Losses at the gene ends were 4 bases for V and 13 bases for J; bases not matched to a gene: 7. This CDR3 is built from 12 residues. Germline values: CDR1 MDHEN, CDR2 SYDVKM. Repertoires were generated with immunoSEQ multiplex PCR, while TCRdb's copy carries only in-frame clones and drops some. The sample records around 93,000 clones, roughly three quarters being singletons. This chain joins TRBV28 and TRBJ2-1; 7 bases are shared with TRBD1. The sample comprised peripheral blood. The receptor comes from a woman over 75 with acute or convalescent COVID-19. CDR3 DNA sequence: TGTGCCAGCAGTTCGGGCGACAGGGAACAGTTCTTC. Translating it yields CASSSGDREQFF.